This TCR beta chain appears in the sequencing data of a study of Ad26.COV2.S vaccination and SARS-CoV-2 variants. Across the study: Within the COV1001 Ad26.COV2.S trial arm, the donor was enrolled.

Assay: immunoSEQ multiplex PCR; the TCRdb copy retains only in-frame clones and omits some. The sample lists about 680,000 clones, roughly 90% seen once, with roughly 1.5% in the top ten. In the case of this clone: Its antigen is as yet unknown.

The length of the CDR3 is 14 residues. The V and J ends lost 4 bases and 4 bases respectively, with 13 bases between them. Germline CDR1 and CDR2: KGHDR and SFDVKD. Treatment specified: around 19 received Ad26.COV2.S at low or high dose, single or two shots; 5 received placebo; per-sample allocation not given. Sampling happened 63 days after the first vaccine or placebo injection. Vaccination used an Ad26 vector expressing Wuhan-strain SARS-CoV-2 spike. Study results and caveats: Recipients of either vaccine or placebo displayed similar breadth of non-spike TCRs.

The sample consisted of peripheral blood, taken in a trial of Ad26.COV2.S vaccine versus placebo. The chain joins TRBV24-1 to TRBJ2-7, with D possibly TRBD2 on 6 matching bases. This TCR was recovered from a person aged 18 to 59 who received the Ad26.COV2.S COVID-19 vaccine or a placebo. CDR3 nucleotides: TGTGCCACCAGTGACGCAGGACTAACTTACGAGCAGTACTTC. This codes for CATSDAGLTYEQYF.